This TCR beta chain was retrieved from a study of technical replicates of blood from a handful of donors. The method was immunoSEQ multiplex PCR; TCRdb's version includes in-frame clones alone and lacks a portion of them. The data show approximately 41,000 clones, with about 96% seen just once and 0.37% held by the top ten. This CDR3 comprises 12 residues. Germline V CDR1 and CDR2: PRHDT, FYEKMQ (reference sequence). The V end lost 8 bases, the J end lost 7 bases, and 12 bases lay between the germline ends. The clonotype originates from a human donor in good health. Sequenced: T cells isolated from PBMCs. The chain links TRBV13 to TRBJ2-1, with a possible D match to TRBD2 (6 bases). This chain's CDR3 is CASRGFGNEQFF. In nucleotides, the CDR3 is TGTGCCAGCCGGGGGTTCGGGAATGAGCAGTTCTTC.